This entry lists 24 T cell receptor beta chains sequenced from one sample in a study of shared clonotypes between healthy human individuals. TCRdb's table, derived via immunoSEQ multiplex PCR, lists solely in-frame clones and lacks some. The table lists 500,000 or so clones, approximately 94% of them singletons. Material for sequencing was naive CD4+ T cells sorted from blood. Subset denoted: CD45RA+ positively selected. The source of these receptors is a woman under 40 in good health.

V gene TRBV7-8 combines with J gene TRBJ2-5; a weak D match, TRBD2 (6 bases). CDR3 size: 14 residues. Germline lookup yields CDR1 SGHVS and CDR2 FQNEAQ. Trimming removed 3 bases from V and 2 bases from J, with 10 bases in between. CDR3 protein: CASSLRREQETQYF. DNA of the CDR3: TGTGCCAGCAGCTTGCGGAGGGAGCAAGAGACCCAGTACTTC.

The V and J genes are TRBV19 and TRBJ2-7, with 7 bases aligning to TRBD1. Trimming removed 8 bases from V and 1 base from J; junction bases left unmatched: 8. CDR1 is LNHDA and CDR2 is SQIVND in the germline V gene (reference sequence). CDR3 length: 14 amino acids. CDR3: CASSRAQGSYEQYF. The CDR3 DNA follows: TGTGCCAGTTCCCGAGCACAGGGGTCCTACGAGCAGTACTTC.

The genes are TRBV5-4 and TRBJ2-1; 16 bases align to TRBD2. The V gene's germline CDR1 is SGHNT and CDR2 YYREEE (reference sequence). J was trimmed by 8 bases and V by 4 bases; bases with no gene match: 6. The CDR3 extends over 16 amino acids. The DNA for the CDR3 is TGTGCCAGCAGCCTGGGACTAGCGGGAGGGGTCTATGAGCAGTTCTTC. It codes for CASSLGLAGGVYEQFF.

CDR3 loop: CASSLDTLSYNEQFF. For the CDR3, the DNA is TGCGCCAGCAGCCTAGACACCCTCTCCTACAATGAGCAGTTCTTC. The chain has TRBV5-1 and TRBJ2-1; D not resolved. V shed 4 bases and J shed 0 bases, with 11 bases lying between them. This CDR3 spans 15 amino acids. Looked up from germline, CDR1 is SGHRS and CDR2 is YFSETQ.

This chain links TRBV7-2 with TRBJ1-1; TRBD1 might be the D (6 bases). Per the germline V gene, CDR1 is SGHTA and CDR2 is FQGNSA. This CDR3 region has 15 residues. V was shortened by 1 base and J by 5 bases, with 14 bases between the two germline ends. The CDR3 sequence is CASSLVAGARTEAFF. CDR3 coding DNA: TGTGCCAGCAGCTTAGTGGCGGGGGCACGAACTGAAGCTTTCTTT. The variable domain in full, with the rest retrieved from reference TRBV7-2 and TRBJ1-1, is GAGVSQSPSNKVTEKGKDVELRCDPISGHTALYWYRQSLGQGLEFLIYFQGNSAPDKSGLPSDRFSAERTGGSVSTLTIQRTQQEDSAVYLCASSLVAGARTEAFFGQGTRLTVV.

The chain carries TRBV28 and TRBJ1-2; 8 positions agree with TRBD1. CDR1 MDHEN and CDR2 SYDVKM come from the germline V gene. The CDR3 runs 13 residues. V gave up 4 bases and J gave up 5 bases; unmatched junction bases: 3. The CDR3 DNA sequence: TGTGCCAGCAGTTCGACAGGGGCGTATGGCTACACCTTC. It codes for CASSSTGAYGYTF.

The chain combines TRBV11-2 with TRBJ2-5; TRBD1 aligns across 9 bases. The CDR3 extends over 14 amino acids. V shed 3 bases and J 5 bases; nucleotides not matched to a gene: 4. In germline, CDR1 is SGHAT, CDR2 FQNNGV. DNA for the CDR3: TGTGCCAGCAGCTTTACAGGGGGCAAGGAGACCCAGTACTTC. This gives the protein CASSFTGGKETQYF. The full variable domain, completed using reference TRBV11-2 and TRBJ2-5, is EAGVAQSPRYKIIEKRQSVAFWCNPISGHATLYWYQQILGQGPKLLIQFQNNGVVDDSQLPKDRFSAERLKGVDSTLKIQPAKLEDSAVYLCASSFTGGKETQYFGPGTRLLVL.

The chain uses TRBV10-2 and TRBJ2-7; possibly TRBD1 for D (6 bases). The V gene's germline CDR1 is WSHSY and CDR2 SAAADI. The CDR3 covers 15 residues. The V end lost 3 bases, the J end lost 3 bases, and 15 bases lay between the germline ends. The CDR3 nucleotides read TGCGCCAGCAGTGACGGCAGGGGTGGTCACTACGAGCAGTACTTC. It codes for CASSDGRGGHYEQYF.

The rearrangement joins TRBV7-8 to TRBJ2-5, with 12 positions matching TRBD1. This CDR3 contains 16 residues. V lost 3 bases, J lost 4 bases, and 6 bases stayed unmatched. Germline CDR1 SGHVS, CDR2 FQNEAQ. CDR3 coding DNA: TGTGCCAGCAGCTTGGGGACAGGGGGCGAAGGAGAGACCCAGTACTTC. Protein sequence: CASSLGTGGEGETQYF. The whole variable domain, remainder taken from reference TRBV7-8 and TRBJ2-5, is GAGVSQSPRYKVAKRGQDVALRCDPISGHVSLFWYQQALGQGPEFLTYFQNEAQLDKSGLPSDRFFAERPEGSVSTLKIQRTQQEDSAVYLCASSLGTGGEGETQYFGPGTRLLVL.

V is TRBV11-2 and J is TRBJ2-7; the match to TRBD2 covers 7 bases. CDR3 size: 14 residues. After removal of 5 bases from V and 6 bases from J, the junction contained 10 bases not matched to a gene. The germline CDR1 and CDR2 sequences are SGHAT and FQNNGV. CDR3 amino acids: CASSSPRGRGEQYF. The CDR3 DNA follows: TGTGCCAGCAGCAGCCCTCGGGGGAGGGGCGAGCAGTACTTC.

V usage is TRBV6-4 and J usage is TRBJ2-1; 9 nucleotides line up with TRBD2. Germline CDR1 is MRHNA and CDR2 is SNTAGT. Unmatched junction bases numbered 6, after V lost 5 bases and J lost 7 bases. The CDR3 has 14 amino acids. The CDR3 DNA reads as TGTGCCAGCAGTTCAAGCGGGAGGAGGAATGAGCAGTTCTTC. This gives the protein CASSSSGRRNEQFF.

A remark on this clone: In the same sample, other DNA sequences code for this CDR3. V gene TRBV28 combines with J gene TRBJ1-3; the match to TRBD1 covers 7 bases. The CDR3 runs to 15 residues. Germline V gene data show CDR1 as MDHEN and CDR2 as SYDVKM. Trimming cost V 5 bases and J 0 bases; bases outside gene matches: 4. The CDR3, as DNA: TGTGCCAGCAGTCCCGGGACAGTCTCTGGAAACACCATATATTTT. Its translation is CASSPGTVSGNTIYF.

V gene TRBV7-9 combines with J gene TRBJ1-2, with 7 bases aligning to TRBD1. Germline lookup yields CDR1 SEHNR and CDR2 FQNEAQ (reference sequence). V lost 4 bases and J lost 3; bases outside the gene matches: 8. CDR3 length equals 15 residues. The CDR3: CASSSWTGEDYGYTF. In DNA form, the CDR3 reads TGTGCCAGCAGCTCCTGGACAGGAGAGGACTATGGCTACACCTTC.

The chain has TRBV28 and TRBJ1-1; perhaps TRBD1 as D (6 bases). V lost 6 bases to trimming and J lost 4 bases, with 18 bases between them. Germline V gene sequence: CDR1 MDHEN, CDR2 SYDVKM. CDR3 size: 15 residues. CDR3: CASSFISAGATEAFF. CDR3 bases: TGTGCCAGCAGCTTCATCTCTGCAGGGGCCACTGAAGCTTTCTTT.

V usage is TRBV28 and J usage is TRBJ2-3, with 11 bases that match TRBD1. CDR1 and CDR2 (germline): MDHEN, SYDVKM. Trimming removed 6 bases from V and 4 bases from J; junction bases left unmatched: 12. The CDR3 is made up of 17 amino acids. The CDR3 is CASSPPTGTGGADTQYF. CDR3 nucleotides: TGTGCCAGCAGCCCACCGACCGGGACAGGGGGTGCAGATACGCAGTATTTT.

The V call is TRBV23-1, the J call TRBJ2-3; 15 bases line up with TRBD2. TRBV23-1 is an open reading frame whose function is uncertain. V trimming: 2 bases; J trimming: 9 bases; junction bases outside the gene matches: 3. CDR3 length equals 15 residues. CDR3 nucleotides: TGCGCCAGCAGTCAAGGACTAGCGGGAGGGCCGACGCAGTATTTT. This codes for CASSQGLAGGPTQYF.

The chain recombines TRBV11-3 with TRBJ2-1; 15 bases align to TRBD2. Germline lookup yields CDR1 SGHNT and CDR2 YENEEA. The CDR3 has 20 residues. J gave up 8 bases and V 8 bases, and 22 bases lay outside the gene matches. CDR3 DNA: TGTGCCAGCTCGAGAAGTACAGTCGGGACTAGCGGGAGGATCAGGGATGAGCAGTTCTTC. This encodes CASSRSTVGTSGRIRDEQFF.

V gene TRBV18 combines with J gene TRBJ2-1; 7 nucleotides agree with TRBD2. The germline V gene has CDR1 KGHSH and CDR2 LQKENI. The CDR3 length is 18 residues. After removal of 2 bases from V and 5 bases from J, the junction contained 15 bases not matched to a gene. The CDR3 DNA follows: TGTGCCAGCTCACCAAGACAGTCAGCTAGCGGAACCAACAATGAGCAGTTCTTC. It encodes CASSPRQSASGTNNEQFF.

The CDR3 DNA sequence: TGCGCCAGCGGGGGCGGTAACACCGGGGAGCTGTTTTTT. Translating it yields CASGGGNTGELFF. V is TRBV10-2 and J is TRBJ2-2; D perhaps matches TRBD1 (6 bases). The germline V gene encodes CDR1 WSHSY and CDR2 SAAADI. V was shortened by 8 bases and J by 2 bases, with 9 bases between the two germline ends. CDR3 length equals 13 residues.

V and J are TRBV9 and TRBJ1-4, with 7 bases matching TRBD1. The CDR3 runs 14 residues. CDR1 and CDR2 from the germline V gene are SGDLS and YYNGEE. V shed 0 bases and J 10 bases; nucleotides not matched to a gene: 6. CDR3 DNA: TGTGCCAGCAGCGTAGCATCAGGGGGAGGAAAACTGTTTTTT. It translates to CASSVASGGGKLFF.

The chain recombines TRBV19 with TRBJ2-3; a weak D match, TRBD1 (5 bases). This CDR3 contains 14 residues. V shed 10 bases and J shed 5 bases, with 19 bases lying between them. Germline CDR1 reads LNHDA; CDR2 reads SQIVND (reference sequence). Here the CDR3 reads CATTERPQGDTQYF. The CDR3 DNA reads as TGTGCCACCACAGAGCGACCTCAGGGAGATACGCAGTATTTT.

This clone was seen once. The rearrangement uses TRBV19 and TRBJ2-3, with 9 bases identical to TRBD1. J was trimmed by 6 bases and V by 7 bases; bases with no gene match: 14. The CDR3 is 16 residues long. Germline lookup yields CDR1 LNHDA and CDR2 SQIVND (reference sequence). DNA for the CDR3: TGTGCCAGTACCGATTCTTCCGGGACAGGGTCCGATACGCAGTATTTT. Amino acid sequence: CASTDSSGTGSDTQYF.

The V call is TRBV5-1, the J call TRBJ2-3; D gene uncertain. This CDR3 comprises 14 residues. Per germline, CDR1 SGHRS and CDR2 YFSETQ. Trimming removed 0 bases at V and 6 bases at J, with 11 bases between. CDR3 in DNA: TGCGCCAGCAGCTTGGGCCCCTCCGAGGATACGCAGTATTTT. Translating it yields CASSLGPSEDTQYF.

This clone was seen once. The chain recombines TRBV28 with TRBJ1-2, with a tentative D call TRBD1 (5 bases). Per the germline V gene, CDR1 is MDHEN and CDR2 is SYDVKM. The V and J ends lost 8 bases and 4 bases respectively, with 11 bases between them. CDR3 length equals 12 residues. The CDR3 is CASLGVSYGYTF. The CDR3 DNA reads as TGTGCCAGCCTGGGGGTGAGCTATGGCTACACCTTC.